These T cell receptor beta chains were read from a single sample in a study of early T cells in non-severe SARS-CoV-2 infection. TCRdb re-called the 5' RACE reads with MiXCR, one entry per CDR3 protein. The sample includes 20,000 to 25,000 distinct CDR3 sequences, around 4.8% of them seen just once. The sample taken for sequencing was whole blood. The receptors derive from an adult who was a healthcare worker with PCR-confirmed SARS-CoV-2 infection or an uninfected control (not recorded which). The CDR3 runs from the conserved cysteine through the conserved F or W. D genes are given only for firm matches. A clone size is listed for some rows: how often the clone was seen (once, few, many), or a class if it is expanded.

d_gene,j_gene,abundance,v_gene,CDR3nt,CDR3aa
TRBD1,TRBJ1-2,many,TRBV13,TGTGCCATCCCGGGACAGGCAGTAAGCTATGGCTACACCTTC,CAIPGQAVSYGYTF
.,TRBJ2-1,many,TRBV19,TGTGCCAGTAGTATAGAGGGAAGCTCCTACAATGAGCAGTTCTTC,CASSIEGSSYNEQFF
.,TRBJ1-5,many,TRBV6-2/TRBV6-3,TGTGCCAGCTCCGAGGGGGGGCAGGGAGGCAATCAGCCCCAGCATTTT,CASSEGGQGGNQPQHF
TRBD1,TRBJ2-1,medium-sized,TRBV12-3/TRBV12-4,TGTGCCAGCCGGGGACAGCTTGGCGTGAATTCATACAATGAGCAGTTCTTC,CASRGQLGVNSYNEQFF
.,TRBJ2-7,many,TRBV6-1,TGTGCCAGCAGTGTTATCTACGAGCAGTACTTC,CASSVIYEQYF
.,TRBJ2-7,many,TRBV28,TGTGCCAGCAGTTCCACGTGGGACGAGTATTCTAACGAGCAGTACTTC,CASSSTWDEYSNEQYF
.,TRBJ2-1,few,TRBV3-1,TGTGCCAGCAGTCGCGAGCGCGGCTACTACAATGAGCAGTTCTTC,CASSRERGYYNEQFF
TRBD2,TRBJ2-3,medium-sized,TRBV24-1,TGTGCCACCCAGCGGGGGGGCCAAGGGACAGATACGCAGTATTTT,CATQRGGQGTDTQYF
.,TRBJ2-3,many,TRBV7-3,TGTGCCAGCAGCTTAGCCCCAGGGAGCACAGATACGCAGTATTTT,CASSLAPGSTDTQYF
.,TRBJ1-4,many,TRBV25-1,TGTGCCAGCAGTGATGGCTTTTGGGGAAAACTGTTTTTT,CASSDGFWGKLFF
.,TRBJ2-3,many,TRBV6-5,TGTGCCAGCTTCAGGGTGGGCACAGATACGCAGTATTTT,CASFRVGTDTQYF
.,TRBJ2-7,medium-sized,TRBV18,TGTGCCAGCTCACCACCCCGGACCACCTACGAGCAGTACTTC,CASSPPRTTYEQYF
.,TRBJ1-1,many,TRBV19,TGTGCCAGTAGTATAAGGGGTGACGTGAAAGCTTTCTTT,CASSIRGDVKAFF
TRBD2,TRBJ2-1,many,TRBV7-2,TGTGCCAGCGGGCTCACGGGGGGGCCTTATGAGCAGTTCTTC,CASGLTGGPYEQFF
TRBD1,TRBJ1-1,few,TRBV7-9,TGTGCCAGCAGCCTTTCCAGGGGGTTAGCTGAAGCTTTCTTT,CASSLSRGLAEAFF
.,TRBJ2-3,many,TRBV7-2,TGTGCCAGCAGCTTACAGGGGGGGAGCGCAGATACGCAGTATTTT,CASSLQGGSADTQYF
.,TRBJ2-2,few,TRBV7-3,TGTGCCAGCAGCTTAACCCCCATTAGCAGGGAGCTGTTTTTT,CASSLTPISRELFF
.,TRBJ2-4,many,TRBV30,TGTGCCTGGAGTGATCCCAGGGCTAACAAAAACATTCAGTACTTC,CAWSDPRANKNIQYF
TRBD1,TRBJ1-1,many,TRBV29-1,TGCAGCGCATCCGGGACAGCCAACACTGAAGCTTTCTTT,CSASGTANTEAFF
.,TRBJ1-2,many,TRBV4-1,TGCGCCAGCAGCCAAGATCGTGGCACAGGGAGAGGCTACACCTTC,CASSQDRGTGRGYTF
.,TRBJ2-1,few,TRBV9,TGTGCCAGCAGCGTCAATCTAGGGGGAATCTACAATGAGCAGTTCTTC,CASSVNLGGIYNEQFF
TRBD1,TRBJ1-1,many,TRBV6-2/TRBV6-3,TGTGCCAGCAGTTACGTTTTCAGGACAGGCAACACTGAAGCTTTCTTT,CASSYVFRTGNTEAFF
TRBD1,TRBJ2-2,many,TRBV9,TGTGCCAGCAGCGTCCGGGACAGGCACACCGGGGAGCTGTTTTTT,CASSVRDRHTGELFF
.,TRBJ2-1,few,TRBV30,TGTGCCTGGAATGACTTCTCCTACAATGAGCAGTTCTTC,CAWNDFSYNEQFF
TRBD1,TRBJ2-6,many,TRBV19,TGTGCCACGGACAGGGGGCGCCTAAACTCTGGGGCCAACGTCCTGACTTTC,CATDRGRLNSGANVLTF
.,TRBJ1-1,.,TRBV7-6,TGTGCCAGCAGCTTTGAGATGAACACTGAAGCTTTCTTT,CASSFEMNTEAFF
.,TRBJ1-6,medium-sized,TRBV4-3,TGCGCCAGCAGCCAAGAGTCCGGACAGTTATCACCCCTCCACTTT,CASSQESGQLSPLHF
TRBD1,TRBJ2-7,many,TRBV30,TGTGCCTGGAGTGTCGCAGGGGGATCCTACGAGCAGTACTTC,CAWSVAGGSYEQYF
.,TRBJ1-2,.,TRBV29-1,TGCAGCGTTGGTCGGGGAAACAATGGCTACACCTTC,CSVGRGNNGYTF
TRBD1,TRBJ2-2,many,TRBV4-3,TGCGCCAGCAGCCAAGGACAGGGGTTTGCCGGGGAGCTGTTTTTT,CASSQGQGFAGELFF
TRBD1,TRBJ2-4,many,TRBV20-1,TGCAGTGCTCGGGACAGTTTCTCTTTAGACATTCAGTACTTC,CSARDSFSLDIQYF
.,TRBJ1-1,many,TRBV12-3/TRBV12-4,TGTGCCAGCAGTCTTGGGTCGCGAAACACTGAAGCTTTCTTT,CASSLGSRNTEAFF
TRBD1,TRBJ1-5,medium-sized,TRBV29-1,TGCAGCGTTGCGACAGGGATCAATCAGCCCCAGCATTTT,CSVATGINQPQHF
.,TRBJ2-5,many,TRBV5-1,TGCGCCAGCAGCTTGGACACAGGAAAAGAGACCCAGTACTTC,CASSLDTGKETQYF
TRBD2,TRBJ2-7,.,TRBV12-3/TRBV12-4,TGTGCCACCGGGGGGGGCGAGCAGTACTTC,CATGGGEQYF
.,TRBJ2-2,many,TRBV28,TGTGCCAGCAGGAACTGGGGGAACACCGGGGAGCTGTTTTTT,CASRNWGNTGELFF
.,TRBJ2-1,medium-sized,TRBV29-1,TGCAGCGTTGAGGGGGTCGACAATGAGCAGTTCTTC,CSVEGVDNEQFF
.,TRBJ2-5,few,TRBV7-8,TGTGCCAGCAGCTTAGTCCAAGGGGGGGCCTGGGAGTCCCAAGAGACCCAGTACTTC,CASSLVQGGAWESQETQYF
.,TRBJ2-5,many,TRBV1,TGCACCAGCAGCGGGGTGTTGGAGACTAGGGAAGAGACCCAGTACTTC,CTSSGVLETREETQYF
.,TRBJ1-3,many,TRBV6-5,TGTGCCAGCAGTTACTCGAGTCCAGGGATGAGGGGAAACACCATATATTTT,CASSYSSPGMRGNTIYF
.,TRBJ2-7,many,TRBV6-5,TGTGCCAGCAGTTTAGGAGGGACCGAGCAGTACTTC,CASSLGGTEQYF
.,TRBJ1-6,many,TRBV6-5,TGTGCCAGCAGTTACACCCCCCCCAGGGGAGGTCAGTCACCCCTCCACTTT,CASSYTPPRGGQSPLHF
TRBD1,TRBJ1-3,few,TRBV5-4,TGTGCCAGCAGCTTGGAAGGGACAGCCTCTGGAAACACCATATATTTT,CASSLEGTASGNTIYF
TRBD2,TRBJ2-4,many,TRBV2,TGTGCCAGCAGTCCCCGGGCGGTGGCGGGGGGGCGGAACATTCAGTACTTC,CASSPRAVAGGRNIQYF